The clone carrying this TCR beta chain was seen a single time. On ten immunoSEQ deep assay plates, unsorted PBMC DNA was sequenced. In the original processing: Filtering differed since immunoSEQ provided only junctions, with no quality scores. The data were produced by immunoSEQ multiplex PCR, yet TCRdb's version contains in-frame clones alone and is incomplete. V and J calls and clone size are copied from that table; D and trimming were computed from the DNA. The table includes fewer than 600,000 clones, more than 75% detected once. Adult Caucasians living in Nashville, Tennessee made up all of the donors. This specimen belongs to a study of shared clonotypes between healthy human individuals. Per germline, CDR1 LGHNT and CDR2 FRNRAP. Trimming pared 1 base from V and 6 bases from J, leaving 4 bases between. This CDR3 contains 12 residues.

This rearrangement joins TRBV12-5 to TRBJ1-5; the D is unclear. This clonotype originated in a middle-aged woman in good health. Some clones in this sample may be carry-over from other donors' samples. The sequenced sample was PBMCs. CDR3 nucleotides: TGTGCTAGTGGTTTGGGGGCTCAGCCCCAGCATTTT. It codes for CASGLGAQPQHF.